This T cell receptor (beta chain) was recorded in a study of T cells expressing NK-cell markers. The CDR3 loop spans 12 amino acids. The germline gives CDR1 MDHEN, CDR2 SYDVKM. TCRdb reprocessed the 5' RACE reads, with one entry per CDR3 protein and no DNA. The sample data list some 500,000 distinct CDR3 sequences. The V and J genes are TRBV28 and TRBJ2-7; lacking DNA, the TRBD1 call made by TCRdb goes unchecked. The clonotype was recovered from a woman between 45 and 60 years old in good health. Material for sequencing was blood T cells: a sorted CD56 or NKG2C T cell subset, CD4+ or CD8+ T cells, or bulk PBMC T cells (not recorded which). This CDR3 is CATVGQAYEQYF.